The T cell receptor (beta chain) under discussion was sequenced for a study of shared clonotypes between healthy human individuals. Trimming took off 5 bases at V and 5 bases at J, with 9 bases between the two ends. CDR3 length: 12 amino acids. Per the germline V gene, CDR1 is SEHNR and CDR2 is FQNEAQ (reference sequence). Produced via immunoSEQ multiplex PCR; TCRdb's table is partial and in-frame only. The sample lists around 2.5 million clones, approximately 94% occurring once. A word on this clone: Its target is not known. The same CDR3 can be traced to other DNA sequences in this sample.

Splitting of CD4+ cells produced CD45RA+ naive and CD45RA-negative memory subsets. Study-wide results and limits: Sorted-subset sequencing was shown by rarefaction to be incomplete despite large depth. Generally, estimated richness proved larger in naive subsets than it did in memory subsets.

The clonotype was recovered from a man aged 18 to 35 in good health. Some clones in this sample may be carry-over from other donors' samples. Sequenced sample: naive CD4+ T cells from PBMCs. Subset reported: CD45RA+ positively selected. The J gene is TRBJ2-5, the V gene TRBV7-9; D tentatively fits TRBD1 or TRBD2 (5 bases each). The CDR3 DNA reads as TGTGCCAGCAGCCCCGAGGGGGAGACCCAGTACTTC. It is translated as CASSPEGETQYF.